The next 16 T cell receptor beta chains were all read from a single sample in a study of T cell responses to AZD1222 COVID-19 vaccine. Repertoires were generated with immunoSEQ multiplex PCR, while TCRdb's copy carries only in-frame clones and drops some. The sample carries 100,000 to 150,000 clones, around 90% recorded once. The specimen comprised peripheral blood, sampled on day 0 of AZD1222 vaccination. Receptors originate from an adult in good health.

The count of this clone is one. The V call is TRBV29-1, the J call TRBJ2-1; the D gene is possibly TRBD1 (6 bases). Trimming shortened V by 7 bases and J by 2 bases, and 18 bases separated the two germline ends. CDR1 and CDR2 from the germline V gene are SQVTM and ANQGSEA. The CDR3 has 15 amino acids. CDR3 protein: CSAQTGDGAYNEQFF. The DNA of the CDR3 is TGCAGCGCACAGACAGGAGATGGGGCCTACAATGAGCAGTTCTTC.

The chain combines TRBV12-5 with TRBJ1-2; D gene unclear. Germline V gene data show CDR1 as LGHNT and CDR2 as FRNRAP. The CDR3 loop spans 14 amino acids. Trimming took 2 bases from V and 7 from J, leaving 14 bases between them. The chain's CDR3 is CASGLIPGQSGYTF. The CDR3 coding sequence is TGTGCTAGTGGTTTGATCCCCGGGCAGTCTGGCTACACCTTC.

The chain carries TRBV5-4 and TRBJ2-5; maybe TRBD1 (5 bases). The V end was cut by 4 bases, the J end by 1 base, with 17 bases between. The CDR3 consists of 16 residues. Germline CDR1 SGHNT, CDR2 YYREEE (reference sequence). As DNA, the CDR3 is TGTGCCAGCAGCACTGACGCGGACACCTCCCAAGAGACCCAGTACTTC. Residues: CASSTDADTSQETQYF.

The chain joins TRBV10-1 to TRBJ1-1; no firm D call. The V gene's germline CDR1 is WNHNN and CDR2 SYGVQD (reference sequence). The CDR3 runs 15 residues. V lost 0 bases and J 4 bases, leaving 12 bases between the germline ends. CDR3 nucleotides: TGCGCCAGCAGTGAGTCGAGCAATACCCTCACTGAAGCTTTCTTT. It is translated as CASSESSNTLTEAFF.

The chain is built from TRBV4-2 and TRBJ2-2; tentative D call: TRBD1 (5 bases). Germline CDR1 reads LGHNA; CDR2 reads YNFKEQ. Trimming stripped 0 bases from V and 6 bases from J, with 8 bases between. The length of the CDR3 is 14 residues. CDR3 coding DNA: TGTGCCAGCAGCCAAGACAGGGTGTCCGGGGAGCTGTTTTTT. As protein: CASSQDRVSGELFF.

This clone has just a few counts. The CDR3 region is CASSVDLDGEQYF. CDR3 in DNA: TGTGCCAGCAGCGTAGATTTAGACGGCGAGCAGTACTTC. The rearrangement uses TRBV9 and TRBJ2-7; D is undetermined. The CDR3 has 13 amino acids. Germline CDR1 and CDR2: SGDLS and YYNGEE. Trimming took 0 bases from V and 6 from J, leaving 10 bases between them.

This clone appeared once. The chain couples TRBV10-3 to TRBJ2-7; the D gene could be TRBD1 or TRBD2 (5 bases each). Germline V CDR1 and CDR2: ENHRY, SYGVKD. Trimming cost V 8 bases and J 2 bases, with 13 bases left between them. The CDR3 has 13 amino acids. This CDR3 is CAIAREQAYEQYF. CDR3 nucleotides: TGTGCCATCGCCCGGGAACAGGCCTACGAGCAGTACTTC.

The chain carries TRBV11-2 and TRBJ1-2; D is possibly TRBD1 (5 bases). Germline V gene sequence: CDR1 SGHAT, CDR2 FQNNGV. The CDR3 is 15 residues long. Trimming shortened V by 2 bases and J by 8 bases, and 18 bases separated the two germline ends. CDR3: CASSLTSRDYGGYTF. CDR3 sequence (DNA): TGTGCCAGCAGCTTAACCAGCCGGGACTATGGGGGCTACACCTTC.

The chain couples TRBV4-2 to TRBJ1-2; possibly TRBD1 for D (5 bases). CDR1 and CDR2 from the germline V gene are LGHNA and YNFKEQ. The CDR3 contains 12 residues. Trimming cost V 1 base and J 8 bases, with 8 bases left between them. This CDR3 is CASSQGGGGYTF. CDR3 nucleotides: TGTGCCAGCAGCCAAGGGGGGGGAGGCTACACCTTC.

V is TRBV15 and J is TRBJ1-1; maybe TRBD1 (5 bases). The CDR3 has 13 residues. From germline, CDR1 is LNHNV and CDR2 YYDKDF (reference sequence). The V end lost 3 bases, the J end lost 5 bases, and 10 bases lay between the germline ends. DNA of the CDR3: TGTGCCACCAGCAGGAAGGGGATGACTGAAGCTTTCTTT. Its protein product is CATSRKGMTEAFF.

The chain uses TRBV7-2 and TRBJ2-3, with 8 nucleotides matching TRBD2. Germline-derived CDR1 and CDR2 are SGHTA and FQGNSA. The CDR3 loop spans 16 amino acids. Trimming at V came to 0 bases and at J to 2 bases, leaving 4 bases not matched to a gene. In DNA form, the CDR3 reads TGTGCCAGCAGCTTAGCCGCGGGGGGCACCACAGATACGCAGTATTTT. It encodes CASSLAAGGTTDTQYF.

V usage is TRBV4-1 and J usage is TRBJ1-3; no definite D call. Trimming stripped 0 bases from V and 0 bases from J, with 6 bases between. Per germline, CDR1 MGHRA and CDR2 YSYEKL. CDR3 size: 15 residues. CDR3 nucleotides: TGCGCCAGCAGCCAAGATAGGTACTCTGGAAACACCATATATTTT. Its translation is CASSQDRYSGNTIYF.

A single count supports this clone. V is TRBV28 and J is TRBJ1-1; perhaps TRBD1 as D (5 bases). Trimming left V 5 bases short and J 10 bases short, with 17 bases between. The CDR3 covers 13 residues. Germline V gene lookup returns CDR1 MDHEN and CDR2 SYDVKM. CDR3 DNA sequence: TGTGCCAGCAGTCCCACCCAGGGAGGAGGAGCTTTCTTT. This gives the protein CASSPTQGGGAFF.

The chain links TRBV7-3 to TRBJ2-2; tentatively, D is TRBD2 (6 bases). Trimming pared 3 bases from V and 4 bases from J, leaving 9 bases between. Germline lookup yields CDR1 SGHTA and CDR2 FQGTGA. The CDR3 totals 14 residues. The CDR3 here is CASSFFGGTGELFF. CDR3 DNA sequence: TGTGCCAGCAGCTTCTTCGGGGGCACCGGGGAGCTGTTTTTT. Based on the CDR3 plus reference TRBV7-3 and TRBJ2-2, the full variable domain is GAGVSQTPSNKVTEKGKYVELRCDPISGHTALYWYRQSLGQGPEFLIYFQGTGAADDSGLPNDRFFAVRPEGSVSTLKIQRTERGDSAVYLCASSFFGGTGELFFGEGSRLTVL.

The chain has TRBV3-1 (or the pseudogene TRBV3-2) and TRBJ1-2; 7 nucleotides align to TRBD1. CDR1 and CDR2 (germline): LGHDT, YNNKEL (reference sequence). CDR3 length: 14 residues. V trimming: 4 bases; J trimming: 0 bases; junction bases outside the gene matches: 2. The CDR3 DNA sequence: TGTGCCAGCAGCCCCAGGGGGGCTAACTATGGCTACACCTTC. It codes for CASSPRGANYGYTF.

The chain couples TRBV27 to TRBJ2-5, with D unresolved. V lost 5 bases and J 2 bases, leaving 9 bases between the germline ends. Germline loops: CDR1 MNHEY, CDR2 SMNVEV (reference sequence). This CDR3 is built from 13 residues. The CDR3 sequence is CASSPTQQETQYF. Here the CDR3 DNA reads TGTGCCAGCAGTCCCACACAACAAGAGACCCAGTACTTC.